This TCR beta chain was profiled in a study of human T cells and chemical hapten exposure. Study context: Patients were mainly female, each with alopecia areata, totalis or universalis. General study findings and limits: The study found expanded TCRs formed significantly more large CDR3 similarity clusters than controls.

This clonotype has a count of ten or more. As yet, its antigen is unknown. TCRdb reprocessed the RACE reads with MiXCR, giving one entry per CDR3 protein. The profile shows about 380,000 distinct CDR3 sequences, 4% to 5.5% of them singletons. The V gene lost 0 bases and the J gene lost 2 bases, with 22 bases spanning the gap. The CDR3 covers 19 residues. Germline loops: CDR1 SGDLS, CDR2 YYNGEE. The time point: patch test 1, 2 weeks after DPC sensitization. Treatment given: therapeutic diphenylcyclopropenone sensitization with weekly scalp DPC. Extraction of total RNA was performed on unfractionated whole blood.

This sample comprised whole blood, obtained in connection with sensitization to the hapten diphenylcyclopropenone (DPC). The chain couples TRBV9 to TRBJ2-3, with D possibly TRBD2 on 6 matching bases. The TCR was taken from a woman aged 45-60 years with alopecia areata. Some clones in this sample may be carry-over from other donors' samples. The chain's CDR3 is CASSVDTGGRSTTTDTQYF. CDR3 nucleotides: TGTGCCAGCAGCGTAGACACCGGGGGACGTAGCACAACCACAGATACGCAGTATTTT.